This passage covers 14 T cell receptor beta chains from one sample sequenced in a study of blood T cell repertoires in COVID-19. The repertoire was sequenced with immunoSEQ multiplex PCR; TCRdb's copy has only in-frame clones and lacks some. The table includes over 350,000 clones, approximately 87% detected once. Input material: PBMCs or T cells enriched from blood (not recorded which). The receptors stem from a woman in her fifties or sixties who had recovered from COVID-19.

CDR3 nucleotide sequence: TGTGCCAGCAGGCGGGGGACCTGGAATCAGCCCCAGCATTTT. As protein: CASRRGTWNQPQHF. The J gene is TRBJ1-5, the V gene TRBV28, with a tentative D call TRBD1 (5 bases). The CDR3 length is 14 residues. Germline CDR1 is MDHEN and CDR2 is SYDVKM. Trimming pared 6 bases from V and 4 bases from J, leaving 13 bases between.

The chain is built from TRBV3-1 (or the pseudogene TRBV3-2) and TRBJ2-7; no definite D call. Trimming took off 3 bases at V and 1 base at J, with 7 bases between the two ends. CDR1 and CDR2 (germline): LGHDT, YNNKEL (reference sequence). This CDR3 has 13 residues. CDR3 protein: CASSHPGSYEQYF. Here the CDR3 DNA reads TGTGCCAGCAGCCACCCCGGGTCCTACGAGCAGTACTTC.

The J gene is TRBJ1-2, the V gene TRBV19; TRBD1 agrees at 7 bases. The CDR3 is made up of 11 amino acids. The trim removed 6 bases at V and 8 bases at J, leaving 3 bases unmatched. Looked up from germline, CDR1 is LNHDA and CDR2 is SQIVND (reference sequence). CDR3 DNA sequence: TGTGCCAGTAGGACAGGGATGGGCTACACCTTC. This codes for CASRTGMGYTF.

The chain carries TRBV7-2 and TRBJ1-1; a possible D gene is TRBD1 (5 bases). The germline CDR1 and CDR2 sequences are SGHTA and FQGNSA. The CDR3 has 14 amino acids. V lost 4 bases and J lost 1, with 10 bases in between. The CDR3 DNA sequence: TGTGCCAGCAGCTCGGCGGGGGGGAACACTGAAGCTTTCTTT. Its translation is CASSSAGGNTEAFF.

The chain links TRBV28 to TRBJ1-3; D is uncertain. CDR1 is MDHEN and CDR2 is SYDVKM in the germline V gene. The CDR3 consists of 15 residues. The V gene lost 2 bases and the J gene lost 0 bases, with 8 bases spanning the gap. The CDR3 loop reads CASSLDFTSGNTIYF. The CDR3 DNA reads TGTGCCAGCAGTTTAGACTTCACCTCTGGAAACACCATATATTTT.

Here the CDR3 DNA reads TGTGCCAGCAGTTTGGCTCAACGCCAGGGGAGGGGAAACATTCAGTACTTC. Protein product: CASSLAQRQGRGNIQYF. The chain joins TRBV27 to TRBJ2-4; tentatively, D is TRBD2 (7 bases). The germline gives CDR1 MNHEY, CDR2 SMNVEV (reference sequence). V gave up 3 bases and J gave up 6 bases, with 21 bases separating them. The CDR3 extends over 17 amino acids.

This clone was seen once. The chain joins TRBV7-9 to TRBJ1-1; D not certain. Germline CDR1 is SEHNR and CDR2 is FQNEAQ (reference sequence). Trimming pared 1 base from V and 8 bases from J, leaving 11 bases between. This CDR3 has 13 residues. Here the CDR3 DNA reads TGTGCCAGCAGCTTAGTTGGTGCTAGGGAAGCTTTCTTT. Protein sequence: CASSLVGAREAFF.

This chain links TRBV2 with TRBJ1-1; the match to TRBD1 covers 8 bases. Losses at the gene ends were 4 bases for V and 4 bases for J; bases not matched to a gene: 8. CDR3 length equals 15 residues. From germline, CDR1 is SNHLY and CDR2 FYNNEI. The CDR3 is CASSATTGVGTEAFF. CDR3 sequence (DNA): TGTGCCAGCAGTGCTACGACAGGGGTTGGCACTGAAGCTTTCTTT.

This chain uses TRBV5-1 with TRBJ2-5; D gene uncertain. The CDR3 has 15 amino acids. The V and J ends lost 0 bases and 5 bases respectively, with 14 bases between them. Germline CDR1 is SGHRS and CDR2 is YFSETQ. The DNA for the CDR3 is TGCGCCAGCAGCTTGGGAGTTCAGCGAAGTGAGACCCAGTACTTC. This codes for CASSLGVQRSETQYF. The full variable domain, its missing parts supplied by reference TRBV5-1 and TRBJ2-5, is KAGVTQTPRYLIKTRGQQVTLSCSPISGHRSVSWYQQTPGQGLQFLFEYFSETQRNKGNFPGRFSGRQFSNSRSEMNVSTLELGDSALYLCASSLGVQRSETQYFGPGTRLLVL.

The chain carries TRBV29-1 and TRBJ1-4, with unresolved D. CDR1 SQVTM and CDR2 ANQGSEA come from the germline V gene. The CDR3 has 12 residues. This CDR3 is CAGRTTNEKLFF. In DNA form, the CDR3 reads TGCGCCGGTCGCACCACTAATGAAAAACTGTTTTTT.

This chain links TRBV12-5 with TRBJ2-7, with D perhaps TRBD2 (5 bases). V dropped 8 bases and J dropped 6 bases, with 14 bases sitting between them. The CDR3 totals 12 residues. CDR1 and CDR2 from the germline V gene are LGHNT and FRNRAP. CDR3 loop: CASSVNRGEQYF. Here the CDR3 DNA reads TGTGCTAGTTCGGTAAACCGGGGCGAGCAGTACTTC.

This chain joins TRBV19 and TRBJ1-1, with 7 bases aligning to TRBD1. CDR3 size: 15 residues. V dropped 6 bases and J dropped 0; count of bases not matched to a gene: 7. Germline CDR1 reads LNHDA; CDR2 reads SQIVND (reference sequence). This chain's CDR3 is CASSSMTGMNTEAFF. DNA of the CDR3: TGTGCCAGTAGCTCTATGACAGGGATGAACACTGAAGCTTTCTTT.

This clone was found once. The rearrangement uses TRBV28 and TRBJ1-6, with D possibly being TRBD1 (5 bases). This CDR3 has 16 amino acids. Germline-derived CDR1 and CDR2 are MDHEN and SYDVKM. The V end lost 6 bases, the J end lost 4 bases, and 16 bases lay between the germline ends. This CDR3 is CASSFGTGGYNSPLHF. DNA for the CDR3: TGTGCCAGCAGCTTTGGGACGGGGGGATATAATTCACCCCTCCACTTT.

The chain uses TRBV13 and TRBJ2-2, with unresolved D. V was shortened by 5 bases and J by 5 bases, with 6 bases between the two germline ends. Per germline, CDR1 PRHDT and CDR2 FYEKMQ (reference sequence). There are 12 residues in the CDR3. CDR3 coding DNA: TGTGCCAGCAGCCAAATTACCGGGGAGCTGTTTTTT. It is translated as CASSQITGELFF.